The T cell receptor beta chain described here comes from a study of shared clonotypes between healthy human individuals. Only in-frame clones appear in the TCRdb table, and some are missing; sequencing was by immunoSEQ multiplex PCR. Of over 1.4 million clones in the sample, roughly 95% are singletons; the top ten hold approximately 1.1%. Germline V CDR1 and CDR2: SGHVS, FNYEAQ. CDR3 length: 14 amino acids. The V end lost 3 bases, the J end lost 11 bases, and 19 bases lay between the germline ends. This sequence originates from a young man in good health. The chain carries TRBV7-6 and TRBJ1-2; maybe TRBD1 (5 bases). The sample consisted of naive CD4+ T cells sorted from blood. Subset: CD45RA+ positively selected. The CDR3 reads CASSFDNGEGEYTF. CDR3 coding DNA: TGTGCCAGCAGCTTCGACAACGGGGAAGGGGAATACACCTTC.